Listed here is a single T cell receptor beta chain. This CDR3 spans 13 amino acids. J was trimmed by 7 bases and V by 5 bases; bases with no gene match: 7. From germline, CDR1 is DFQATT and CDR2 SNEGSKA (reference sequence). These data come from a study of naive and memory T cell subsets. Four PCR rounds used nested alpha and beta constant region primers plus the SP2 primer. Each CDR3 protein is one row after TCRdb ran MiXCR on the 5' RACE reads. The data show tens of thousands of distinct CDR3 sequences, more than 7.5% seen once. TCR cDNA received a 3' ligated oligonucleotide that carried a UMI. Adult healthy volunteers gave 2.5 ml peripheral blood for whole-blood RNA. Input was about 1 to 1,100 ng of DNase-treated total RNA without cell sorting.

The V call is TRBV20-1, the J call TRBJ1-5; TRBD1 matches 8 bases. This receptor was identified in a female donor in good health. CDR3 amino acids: CSASAGGGQPQHF. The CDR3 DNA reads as TGCAGTGCTTCCGCAGGGGGCGGCCAGCCCCAGCATTTT.